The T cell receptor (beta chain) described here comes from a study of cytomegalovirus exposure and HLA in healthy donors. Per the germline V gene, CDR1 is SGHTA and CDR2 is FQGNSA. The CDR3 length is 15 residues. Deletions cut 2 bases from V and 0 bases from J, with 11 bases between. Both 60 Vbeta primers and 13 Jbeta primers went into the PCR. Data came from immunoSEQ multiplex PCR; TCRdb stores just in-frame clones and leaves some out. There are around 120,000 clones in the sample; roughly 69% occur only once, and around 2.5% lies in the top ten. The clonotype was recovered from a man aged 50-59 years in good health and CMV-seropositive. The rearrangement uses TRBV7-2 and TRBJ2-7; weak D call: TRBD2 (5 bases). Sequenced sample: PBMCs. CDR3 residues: CASSLRRGSSYEQYF. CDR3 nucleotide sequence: TGTGCCAGCAGCTTAAGGCGAGGGAGCTCCTACGAGCAGTACTTC. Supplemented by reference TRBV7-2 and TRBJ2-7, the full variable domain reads GAGVSQSPSNKVTEKGKDVELRCDPISGHTALYWYRQSLGQGLEFLIYFQGNSAPDKSGLPSDRFSAERTGGSVSTLTIQRTQQEDSAVYLCASSLRRGSSYEQYFGPGTRLTVT.